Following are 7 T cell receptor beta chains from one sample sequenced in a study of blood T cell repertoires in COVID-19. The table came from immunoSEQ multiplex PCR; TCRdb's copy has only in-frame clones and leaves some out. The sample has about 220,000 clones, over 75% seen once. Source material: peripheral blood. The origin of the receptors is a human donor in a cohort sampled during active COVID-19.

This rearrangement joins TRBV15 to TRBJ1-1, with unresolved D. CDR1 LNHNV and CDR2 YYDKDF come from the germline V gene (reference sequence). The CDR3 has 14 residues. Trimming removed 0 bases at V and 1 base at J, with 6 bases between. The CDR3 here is CATSREAPNTEAFF. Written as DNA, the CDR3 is TGTGCCACCAGCAGAGAGGCCCCGAACACTGAAGCTTTCTTT.

The DNA for the CDR3 is TGTGCCAGCTCACCGACTAGCCAAAATTCACCCCTCCACTTT. Amino acid sequence: CASSPTSQNSPLHF. The rearrangement links TRBV18 to TRBJ1-6, with D unclear. The CDR3 has 14 amino acids. Germline CDR1 and CDR2: KGHSH and LQKENI. The ends were cut back, 3 bases at V and 7 bases at J, with 10 bases in the middle. Complete variable domain (other parts from reference TRBV18 and TRBJ1-6): NAGVMQNPRHLVRRRGQEARLRCSPMKGHSHVYWYRQLPEEGLKFMVYLQKENIIDESGMPKERFSAEFPKEGPSILRIQQVVRGDSAAYFCASSPTSQNSPLHFGNGTRLTVT.

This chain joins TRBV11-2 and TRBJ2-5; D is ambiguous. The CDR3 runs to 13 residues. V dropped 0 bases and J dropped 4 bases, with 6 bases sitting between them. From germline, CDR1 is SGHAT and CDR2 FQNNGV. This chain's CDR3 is CASSLDQRETQYF. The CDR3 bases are TGTGCCAGCAGCTTAGATCAGCGAGAGACCCAGTACTTC.

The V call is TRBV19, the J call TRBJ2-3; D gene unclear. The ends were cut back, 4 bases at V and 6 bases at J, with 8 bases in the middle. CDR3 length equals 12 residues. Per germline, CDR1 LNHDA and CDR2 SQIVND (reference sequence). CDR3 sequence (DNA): TGTGCCAGTAGTACTAGGTGGGATACGCAGTATTTT. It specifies CASSTRWDTQYF.

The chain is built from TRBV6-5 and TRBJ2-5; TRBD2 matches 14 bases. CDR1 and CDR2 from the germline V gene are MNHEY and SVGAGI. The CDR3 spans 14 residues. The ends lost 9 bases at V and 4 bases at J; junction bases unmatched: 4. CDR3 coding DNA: TGTGCCAGTTCGACTAGCGGGAGGGGAGAGACCCAGTACTTC. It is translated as CASSTSGRGETQYF.

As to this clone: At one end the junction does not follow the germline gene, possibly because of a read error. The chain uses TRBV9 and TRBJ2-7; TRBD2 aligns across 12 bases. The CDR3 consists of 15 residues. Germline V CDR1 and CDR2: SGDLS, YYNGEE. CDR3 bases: TGTGCCAGCAGCCCACTGCTAACTAGCGGGAGGCCGCCGAACTTC. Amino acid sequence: CASSPLLTSGRPPNF.

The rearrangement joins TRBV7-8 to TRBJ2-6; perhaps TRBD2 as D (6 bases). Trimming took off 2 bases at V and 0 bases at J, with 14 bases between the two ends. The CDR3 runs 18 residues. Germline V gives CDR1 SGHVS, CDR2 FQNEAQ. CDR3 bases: TGTGCCAGCAGCTTACTGGGACTCAACCTCTCTGGGGCCAACGTCCTGACTTTC. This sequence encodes CASSLLGLNLSGANVLTF.